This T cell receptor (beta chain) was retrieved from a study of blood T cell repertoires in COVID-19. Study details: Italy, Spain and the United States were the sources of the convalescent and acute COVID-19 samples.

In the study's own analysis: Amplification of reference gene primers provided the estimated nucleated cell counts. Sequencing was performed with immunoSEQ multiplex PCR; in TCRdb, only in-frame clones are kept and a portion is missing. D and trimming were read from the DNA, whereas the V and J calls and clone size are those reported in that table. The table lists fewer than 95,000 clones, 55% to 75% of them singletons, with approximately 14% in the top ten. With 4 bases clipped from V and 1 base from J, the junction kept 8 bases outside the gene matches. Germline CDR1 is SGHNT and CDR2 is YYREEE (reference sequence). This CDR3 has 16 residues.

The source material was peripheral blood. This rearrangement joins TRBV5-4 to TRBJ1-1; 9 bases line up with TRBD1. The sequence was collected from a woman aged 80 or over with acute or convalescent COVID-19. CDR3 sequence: CASSKEWGQGNTEAFF. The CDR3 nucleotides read TGTGCCAGCAGCAAGGAGTGGGGACAGGGGAACACTGAAGCTTTCTTT.